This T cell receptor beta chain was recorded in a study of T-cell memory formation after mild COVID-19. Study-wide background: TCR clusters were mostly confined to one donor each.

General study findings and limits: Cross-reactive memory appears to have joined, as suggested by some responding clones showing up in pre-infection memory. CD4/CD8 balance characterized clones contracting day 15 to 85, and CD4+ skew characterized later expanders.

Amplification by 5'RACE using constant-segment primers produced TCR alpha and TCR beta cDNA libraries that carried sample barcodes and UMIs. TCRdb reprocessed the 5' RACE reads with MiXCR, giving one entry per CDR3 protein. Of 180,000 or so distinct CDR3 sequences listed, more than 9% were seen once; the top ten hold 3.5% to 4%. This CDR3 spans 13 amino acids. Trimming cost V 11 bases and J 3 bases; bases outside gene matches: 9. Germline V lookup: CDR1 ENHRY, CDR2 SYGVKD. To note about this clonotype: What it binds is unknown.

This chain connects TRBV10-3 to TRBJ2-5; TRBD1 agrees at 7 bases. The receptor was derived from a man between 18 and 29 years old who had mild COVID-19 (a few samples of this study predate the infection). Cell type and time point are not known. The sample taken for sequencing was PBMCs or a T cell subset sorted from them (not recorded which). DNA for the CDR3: TGTGCCGCCCATCGGGACAGAGAAGAGACCCAGTACTTC. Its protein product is CAAHRDREETQYF.